The subject of this entry is one T cell receptor beta chain. The data were obtained in a study of T cells after yellow fever vaccination. TCRdb reprocessed the 5' RACE reads via MiXCR and lists one record per CDR3 protein. The sample yields around 340,000 distinct CDR3 sequences, 8.7% seen once. Germline V gene sequence: CDR1 SGHTA, CDR2 FQGTGA. The CDR3 runs 15 residues. Losses at the gene ends were 4 bases for V and 1 base for J; bases not matched to a gene: 4. This receptor was taken from a man younger than 35 who received the YFV17D yellow fever vaccine. This chain connects TRBV7-3 to TRBJ2-1, with 7 bases aligning to TRBD1. The sample consisted of PBMCs, taken on the day of the first yellow fever vaccination. The CDR3 spells CASSYRQGSYNEQFF. The CDR3 DNA reads TGTGCCAGCAGCTACAGACAGGGTTCCTACAATGAGCAGTTCTTC.